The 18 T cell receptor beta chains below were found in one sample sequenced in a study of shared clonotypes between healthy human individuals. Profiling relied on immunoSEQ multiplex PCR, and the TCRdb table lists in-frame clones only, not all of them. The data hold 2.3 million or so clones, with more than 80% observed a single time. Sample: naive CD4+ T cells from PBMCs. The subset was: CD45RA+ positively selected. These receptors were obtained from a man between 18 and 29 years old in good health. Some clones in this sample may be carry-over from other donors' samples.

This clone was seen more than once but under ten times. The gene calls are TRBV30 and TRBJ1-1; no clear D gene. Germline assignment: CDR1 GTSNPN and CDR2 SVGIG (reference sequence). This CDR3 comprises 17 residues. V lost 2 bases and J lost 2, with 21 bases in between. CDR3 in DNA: TGTGCCTGGAGTCGGAGGCGAATAGACATTACTAACACTGAAGCTTTCTTT. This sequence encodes CAWSRRRIDITNTEAFF.

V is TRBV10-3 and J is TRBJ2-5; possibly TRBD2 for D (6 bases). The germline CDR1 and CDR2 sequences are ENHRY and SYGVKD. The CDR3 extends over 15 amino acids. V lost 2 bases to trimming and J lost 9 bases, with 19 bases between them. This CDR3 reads CAISEPGTRRSPQYF. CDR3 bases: TGTGCCATCAGTGAGCCCGGGACTCGACGTTCGCCCCAGTACTTC.

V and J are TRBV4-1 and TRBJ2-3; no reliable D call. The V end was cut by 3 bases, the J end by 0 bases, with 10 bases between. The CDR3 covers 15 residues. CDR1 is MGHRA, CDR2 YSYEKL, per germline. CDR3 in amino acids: CASSHVGTSTDTQYF. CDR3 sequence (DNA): TGCGCCAGCAGCCACGTGGGTACTAGCACAGATACGCAGTATTTT.

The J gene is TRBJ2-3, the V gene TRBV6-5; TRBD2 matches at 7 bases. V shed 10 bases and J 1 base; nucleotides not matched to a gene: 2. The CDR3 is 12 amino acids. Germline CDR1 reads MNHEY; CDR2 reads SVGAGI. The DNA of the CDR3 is TGTGCCACAAGCGGGGGCACAGATACGCAGTATTTT. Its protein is CATSGGTDTQYF.

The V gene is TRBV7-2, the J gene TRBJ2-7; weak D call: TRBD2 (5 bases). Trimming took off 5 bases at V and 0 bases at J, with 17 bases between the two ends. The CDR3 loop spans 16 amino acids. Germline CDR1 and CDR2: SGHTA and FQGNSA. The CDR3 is CASSPYSGLGSYEQYF. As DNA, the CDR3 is TGTGCCAGCAGCCCATACTCGGGGTTGGGCTCCTACGAGCAGTACTTC.

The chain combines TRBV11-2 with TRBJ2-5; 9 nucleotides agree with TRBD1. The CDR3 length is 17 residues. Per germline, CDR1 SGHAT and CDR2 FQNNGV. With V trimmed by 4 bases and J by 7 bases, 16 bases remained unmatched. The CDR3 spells CASSSRTGDRARGTQYF. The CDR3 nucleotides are TGTGCCAGCAGCTCTCGAACCGGGGACAGGGCTAGGGGGACCCAGTACTTC.

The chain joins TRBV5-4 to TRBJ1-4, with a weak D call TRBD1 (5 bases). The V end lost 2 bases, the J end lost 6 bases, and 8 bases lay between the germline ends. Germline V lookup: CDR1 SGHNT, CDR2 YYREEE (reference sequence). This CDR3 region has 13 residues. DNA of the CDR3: TGTGCCAGCAGCTTCCGGGGGGATGAAAAACTGTTTTTT. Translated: CASSFRGDEKLFF.

Here the CDR3 reads CASSSWGERGSYEQYF. The CDR3 region has the DNA TGTGCCAGCAGCTCCTGGGGGGAGCGAGGGTCCTACGAGCAGTACTTC. The rearrangement uses TRBV7-2 and TRBJ2-7; TRBD2 is a possible D gene (6 bases). The CDR3 contains 16 residues. Germline V lookup: CDR1 SGHTA, CDR2 FQGNSA. V was shortened by 4 bases and J by 1 base, with 17 bases between the two germline ends. Together with reference TRBV7-2 and TRBJ2-7, the CDR3 gives the full variable domain: GAGVSQSPSNKVTEKGKDVELRCDPISGHTALYWYRQSLGQGLEFLIYFQGNSAPDKSGLPSDRFSAERTGGSVSTLTIQRTQQEDSAVYLCASSSWGERGSYEQYFGPGTRLTVT.

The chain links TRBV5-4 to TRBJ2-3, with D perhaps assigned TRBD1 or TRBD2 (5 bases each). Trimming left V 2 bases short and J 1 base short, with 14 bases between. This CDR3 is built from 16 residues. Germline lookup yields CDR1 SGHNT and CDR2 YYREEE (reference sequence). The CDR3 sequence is CASSFGRGRGTDTQYF. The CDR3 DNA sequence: TGTGCCAGCAGCTTTGGACGGGGACGCGGCACAGATACGCAGTATTTT.

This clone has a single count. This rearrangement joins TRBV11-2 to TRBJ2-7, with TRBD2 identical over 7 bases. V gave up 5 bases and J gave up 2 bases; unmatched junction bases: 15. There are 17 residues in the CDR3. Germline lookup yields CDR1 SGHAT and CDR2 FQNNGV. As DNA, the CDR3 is TGTGCCAGCAGCCCCCGGCGTGGGCGGGAGTACACCTACGAGCAGTACTTC. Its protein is CASSPRRGREYTYEQYF. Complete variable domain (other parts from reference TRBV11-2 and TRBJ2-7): EAGVAQSPRYKIIEKRQSVAFWCNPISGHATLYWYQQILGQGPKLLIQFQNNGVVDDSQLPKDRFSAERLKGVDSTLKIQPAKLEDSAVYLCASSPRRGREYTYEQYFGPGTRLTVT.

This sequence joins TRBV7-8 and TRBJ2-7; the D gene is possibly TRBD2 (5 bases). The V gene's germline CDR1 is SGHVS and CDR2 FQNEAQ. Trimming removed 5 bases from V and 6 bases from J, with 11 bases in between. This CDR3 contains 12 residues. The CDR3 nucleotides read TGTGCCAGCAGCCCTTCACTAGGCGAGCAGTACTTC. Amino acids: CASSPSLGEQYF.

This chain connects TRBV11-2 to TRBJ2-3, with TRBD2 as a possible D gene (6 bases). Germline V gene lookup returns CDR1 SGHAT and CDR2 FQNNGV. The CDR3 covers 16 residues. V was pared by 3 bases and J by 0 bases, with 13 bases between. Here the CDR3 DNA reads TGTGCCAGCAGCTTTAGTTTCGGGGGAAGCACAGATACGCAGTATTTT. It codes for CASSFSFGGSTDTQYF. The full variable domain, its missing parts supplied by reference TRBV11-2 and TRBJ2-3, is EAGVAQSPRYKIIEKRQSVAFWCNPISGHATLYWYQQILGQGPKLLIQFQNNGVVDDSQLPKDRFSAERLKGVDSTLKIQPAKLEDSAVYLCASSFSFGGSTDTQYFGPGTRLTVL.

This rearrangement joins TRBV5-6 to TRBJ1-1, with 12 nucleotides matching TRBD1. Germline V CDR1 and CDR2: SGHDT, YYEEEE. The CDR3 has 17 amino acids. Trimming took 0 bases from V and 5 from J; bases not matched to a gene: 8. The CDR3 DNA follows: TGTGCCAGCAGCTTGGCCGGGACAGGGGGCTTGGGAACTGAAGCTTTCTTT. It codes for CASSLAGTGGLGTEAFF.

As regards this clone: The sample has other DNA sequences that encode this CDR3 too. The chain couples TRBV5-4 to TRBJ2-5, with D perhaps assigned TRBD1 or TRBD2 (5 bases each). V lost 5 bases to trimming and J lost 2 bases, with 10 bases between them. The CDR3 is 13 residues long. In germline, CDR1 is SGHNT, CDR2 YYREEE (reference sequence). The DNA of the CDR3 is TGTGCCAGCAGTGAGGGACGGCAAGAGACCCAGTACTTC. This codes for CASSEGRQETQYF.

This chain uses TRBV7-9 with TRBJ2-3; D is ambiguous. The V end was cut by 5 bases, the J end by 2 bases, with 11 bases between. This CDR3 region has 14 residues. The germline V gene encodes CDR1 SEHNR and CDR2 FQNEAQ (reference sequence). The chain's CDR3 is CASSPKGYTDTQYF. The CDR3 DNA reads TGTGCCAGCAGCCCCAAAGGGTACACAGATACGCAGTATTTT.

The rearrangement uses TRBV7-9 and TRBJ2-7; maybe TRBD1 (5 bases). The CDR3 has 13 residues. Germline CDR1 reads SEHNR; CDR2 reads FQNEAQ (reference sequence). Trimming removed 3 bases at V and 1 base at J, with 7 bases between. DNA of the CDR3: TGTGCCAGCAGCTTCGGACATTCCTACGAGCAGTACTTC. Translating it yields CASSFGHSYEQYF.

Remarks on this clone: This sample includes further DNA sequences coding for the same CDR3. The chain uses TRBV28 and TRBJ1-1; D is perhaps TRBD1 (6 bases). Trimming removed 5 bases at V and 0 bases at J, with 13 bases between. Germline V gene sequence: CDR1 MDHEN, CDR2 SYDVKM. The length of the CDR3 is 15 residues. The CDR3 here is CASSPPGQMNTEAFF. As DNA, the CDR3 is TGTGCCAGCAGTCCCCCGGGACAAATGAACACTGAAGCTTTCTTT. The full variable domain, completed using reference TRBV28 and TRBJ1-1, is DVKVTQSSRYLVKRTGEKVFLECVQDMDHENMFWYRQDPGLGLRLIYFSYDVKMKEKGDIPEGYSVSREKKERFSLILESASTNQTSMYLCASSPPGQMNTEAFFGQGTRLTVV.

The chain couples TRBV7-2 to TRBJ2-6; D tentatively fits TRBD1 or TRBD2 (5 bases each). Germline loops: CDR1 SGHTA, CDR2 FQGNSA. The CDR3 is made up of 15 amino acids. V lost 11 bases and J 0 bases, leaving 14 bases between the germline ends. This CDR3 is CAGAIGSSGANVLTF. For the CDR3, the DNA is TGTGCCGGGGCTATTGGGAGCTCTGGGGCCAACGTCCTGACTTTC.